The 30 T cell receptor beta chains listed next were all sequenced from one sample in a study of T cells in pancreatic ductal adenocarcinoma (dated by TCRdb to the late 2010s). Selected pancreatic ductal adenocarcinoma patients had undergone surgery without neoadjuvant therapy. Library generation was performed with the immunoSEQ multiplex PCR assay. Sourced from immuneACCESS, this table was stored by TCRdb with only in-frame sequences that have V and J called. A share of the clones is absent; for the studies checked, an unresolved V gene accounts for under half, and the remainder has no known explanation. The sample profile shows roughly 31,000 clones; more than 80% of them were found once. Of the sample, roughly 2.2% is held by the ten largest clones. The sample comprised PBMCs. These TCRs come from a human donor with pancreatic ductal adenocarcinoma.

The CDR3 DNA follows: TGTGCCAGCAGCCAAGAAATCCAAAGGTCAGATACGCAGTATTTT. Its translation: CASSQEIQRSDTQYF. This sequence joins TRBV14 and TRBJ2-3, with D uncertain. Trimming cost V 0 bases and J 4 bases, with 11 bases left between them. The CDR3 length is 15 residues. Germline V gives CDR1 SGHDN, CDR2 FVKESK. Together with reference TRBV14 and TRBJ2-3, the CDR3 gives the full variable domain: EAGVTQFPSHSVIEKGQTVTLRCDPISGHDNLYWYRRVMGKEIKFLLHFVKESKQDESGMPNNRFLAERTGGTYSTLKVQPAELEDSGVYFCASSQEIQRSDTQYFGPGTRLTVL.

The V gene is TRBV10-3, the J gene TRBJ2-3; no clear D. This CDR3 is built from 15 residues. Germline values: CDR1 ENHRY, CDR2 SYGVKD. V was pared by 3 bases and J by 2 bases, with 12 bases between. Here the CDR3 reads CAISDPGKITDTQYF. The CDR3 coding sequence is TGTGCCATCAGTGATCCTGGCAAAATCACAGATACGCAGTATTTT.

In this sample, this clone turned up once. The V gene is TRBV29-1, the J gene TRBJ2-1; no clear D gene. CDR3 length equals 15 residues. The V end was cut by 0 bases, the J end by 8 bases, with 17 bases between. CDR1 and CDR2 from the germline V gene are SQVTM and ANQGSEA. The CDR3 DNA sequence: TGCAGCGTTGAAGAGGGGATGGTGGTGTTCGATGAGCAGTTCTTC. This codes for CSVEEGMVVFDEQFF.

The chain is built from TRBV5-6 and TRBJ2-1, with 11 bases identical to TRBD2. The trim removed 4 bases at V and 11 bases at J, leaving 20 bases unmatched. The CDR3 has 18 amino acids. The germline V gene encodes CDR1 SGHDT and CDR2 YYEEEE. CDR3 DNA sequence: TGTGCCAGCAGCCCTACCAAGGAAACGGGGATAGCGGGAGGGCAGCAGTTCTTC. It translates to CASSPTKETGIAGGQQFF.

The chain links TRBV29-1 to TRBJ1-4, with D perhaps matching TRBD1 (5 bases). This CDR3 spans 13 amino acids. Deletions cut 5 bases from V and 2 bases from J, with 9 bases between. From germline, CDR1 is SQVTM and CDR2 ANQGSEA. CDR3 coding DNA: TGCAGCGTTAGTTGGGGGACTAATGAAAAACTGTTTTTT. As protein: CSVSWGTNEKLFF.

The chain links TRBV29-1 to TRBJ1-2, with TRBD1 as a possible D gene (5 bases). The germline V and J ends were trimmed by 7 bases and 4 bases, with 16 bases remaining between them. This CDR3 is 13 amino acids long. Germline V gives CDR1 SQVTM, CDR2 ANQGSEA. CDR3 bases: TGCAGCGCCCAAACTTGGGGGAGCTATGGCTACACCTTC. It translates to CSAQTWGSYGYTF.

The chain carries TRBV6-5 and TRBJ2-3; 13 nucleotides align to TRBD2. The CDR3 consists of 16 residues. J lost 2 bases, V lost 4 bases, and 3 bases had no gene match. Per germline, CDR1 MNHEY and CDR2 SVGAGI. DNA for the CDR3: TGTGCCAGCAGTTGGACTAGCGGGAGAACCACAGATACGCAGTATTTT. It codes for CASSWTSGRTTDTQYF.

The gene calls are TRBV6-5 and TRBJ1-2; D uncertain. V dropped 2 bases and J dropped 0 bases, with 7 bases sitting between them. The germline V gene has CDR1 MNHEY and CDR2 SVGAGI. This CDR3 has 14 residues. The CDR3, as DNA: TGTGCCAGCAGTTACGATTCTACTAACTATGGCTACACCTTC. Its translation: CASSYDSTNYGYTF.

This chain's CDR3 is CASSQLTSGRAPYEQYF. As DNA, the CDR3 is TGTGCCAGCAGCCAGTTAACTAGCGGGAGGGCCCCATACGAGCAGTACTTC. The V call is TRBV14, the J call TRBJ2-7; 13 bases align to TRBD2. The CDR3 has 17 residues. V gave up 3 bases and J gave up 4 bases; unmatched junction bases: 9. Per the germline V gene, CDR1 is SGHDN and CDR2 is FVKESK.

This clone was seen a handful of times. The chain links TRBV19 to TRBJ2-7; D is uncertain. CDR1 is LNHDA and CDR2 is SQIVND in the germline V gene (reference sequence). V dropped 9 bases and J dropped 4 bases, with 19 bases sitting between them. CDR3 length equals 14 residues. The CDR3 here is CARHLVSDSYEQYF. In DNA, the CDR3 is TGTGCCAGGCACCTAGTGAGCGATTCTTACGAGCAGTACTTC. The variable domain in full, completed from reference TRBV19 and TRBJ2-7, reads DGGITQSPKYLFRKEGQNVTLSCEQNLNHDAMYWYRQDPGQGLRLIYYSQIVNDFQKGDIAEGYSVSREKKESFPLTVTSAQKNPTAFYLCARHLVSDSYEQYFGPGTRLTVT.

The chain carries TRBV30 and TRBJ1-2; D may be TRBD1 (6 bases). V lost 7 bases and J lost 6, with 21 bases in between. CDR1 is GTSNPN and CDR2 is SVGIG in the germline V gene (reference sequence). This CDR3 comprises 14 residues. CDR3: CASLVQGPGNGYTF. The CDR3 DNA sequence: TGTGCCTCGTTGGTGCAGGGGCCTGGCAATGGCTACACCTTC. Combining the CDR3 with reference TRBV30 and TRBJ1-2 gives the whole variable domain SQTIHQWPATLVQPVGSPLSLECTVEGTSNPNLYWYRQAAGRGLQLLFYSVGIGQISSEVPQNLSASRPQDRQFILSSKKLLLSDSGFYLCASLVQGPGNGYTFGSGTRLTVV.

V is TRBV4-1 and J is TRBJ2-4; D not certain. The CDR3 is 12 amino acids. Germline V gives CDR1 MGHRA, CDR2 YSYEKL. V gave up 3 bases and J gave up 8 bases, with 8 bases separating them. The CDR3 sequence: CASSHEQDIQYF. The DNA of the CDR3 is TGCGCCAGCAGCCACGAGCAGGACATTCAGTACTTC.

The V gene is TRBV10-3, the J gene TRBJ2-1; 7 positions match TRBD2. The CDR3 is made up of 15 amino acids. Per the germline V gene, CDR1 is ENHRY and CDR2 is SYGVKD. Trimming removed 4 bases from V and 7 bases from J; junction bases left unmatched: 10. The DNA of the CDR3 is TGTGCCATCAGTGGTAGAGGACTAGTCCAGAATGAGCAGTTCTTC. It encodes CAISGRGLVQNEQFF.

The chain is built from TRBV20-1 and TRBJ1-4; no clear D gene. Germline loops: CDR1 DFQATT, CDR2 SNEGSKA (reference sequence). Trimming pared 3 bases from V and 14 bases from J, leaving 13 bases between. There are 11 residues in the CDR3. CDR3 loop: CSARDVVGLFF. CDR3 sequence (DNA): TGCAGTGCTAGGGACGTAGTGGGGCTGTTTTTT.

The rearrangement uses TRBV4-3 and TRBJ2-1; D might be TRBD2 (6 bases). The V end was cut by 2 bases, the J end by 3 bases, with 14 bases between. Germline V gene lookup returns CDR1 LGHNA and CDR2 YSLEER. The CDR3 runs to 16 residues. CDR3 sequence: CASSQLLAKGYNEQFF. CDR3 in DNA: TGCGCCAGCAGCCAACTCCTAGCGAAGGGCTACAATGAGCAGTTCTTC.

The chain combines TRBV19 with TRBJ2-5, with 11 bases matching TRBD2. This CDR3 has 18 amino acids. Germline CDR1 reads LNHDA; CDR2 reads SQIVND (reference sequence). V lost 8 bases to trimming and J lost 2 bases; unmatched junction nucleotides: 16. The CDR3 loop reads CASQDIAGGPSGQETQYF. In DNA form, the CDR3 reads TGTGCCAGTCAAGATATAGCGGGAGGGCCCTCGGGGCAAGAGACCCAGTACTTC.

The chain couples TRBV9 to TRBJ1-3; no definite D call. The CDR3 consists of 11 residues. Germline values: CDR1 SGDLS, CDR2 YYNGEE. Trimming removed 7 bases from V and 6 bases from J, with 8 bases in between. CDR3 in DNA: TGTGCCAGCGGGAAGGAAAACACCATATATTTT. Its protein product is CASGKENTIYF. The entire variable domain, with the rest obtained from reference TRBV9 and TRBJ1-3, is as follows: DSGVTQTPKHLITATGQRVTLRCSPRSGDLSVYWYQQSLDQGLQFLIQYYNGEERAKGNILERFSAQQFPDLHSELNLSSLELGDSALYFCASGKENTIYFGEGSWLTVV.

The CDR3 reads CASRLGESTVTGELFF. The CDR3 DNA reads as TGTGCCAGCAGACTAGGCGAGAGCACCGTCACCGGGGAGCTGTTTTTT. The chain is built from TRBV13 and TRBJ2-2, with a tentative D call TRBD2 (5 bases). The CDR3 is 16 amino acids. Germline V gives CDR1 PRHDT, CDR2 FYEKMQ (reference sequence). V was trimmed by 6 bases and J by 4 bases, leaving 18 bases between them.

The chain combines TRBV19 with TRBJ1-1, with D tentatively TRBD1 (5 bases). CDR3 length: 14 amino acids. Germline CDR1 reads LNHDA; CDR2 reads SQIVND (reference sequence). Trimming cost V 5 bases and J 1 base, with 11 bases left between them. The chain's CDR3 is CASSLIGGNTEAFF. CDR3 bases: TGTGCCAGTAGTTTGATCGGGGGGAACACTGAAGCTTTCTTT.

The genes are TRBV2 and TRBJ1-2; D is unresolved. V lost 5 bases and J lost 6, with 13 bases in between. This CDR3 is 13 amino acids long. Germline assignment: CDR1 SNHLY and CDR2 FYNNEI. The CDR3 DNA reads as TGTGCCAGCAGTCCCCGGACGTTCAATGGCTACACCTTC. Protein: CASSPRTFNGYTF.

The gene calls are TRBV27 and TRBJ1-1; D is possibly TRBD1 (5 bases). The germline V gene encodes CDR1 MNHEY and CDR2 SMNVEV (reference sequence). The CDR3 is 14 residues long. Deletions cut 3 bases from V and 1 base from J, with 9 bases between. As DNA, the CDR3 is TGTGCCAGCAGTTTTGCGGGACCGAACACTGAAGCTTTCTTT. Translating gives CASSFAGPNTEAFF.

This CDR3 reads CASSSGTHNEQFF. The CDR3 coding sequence is TGTGCCAGCTCATCCGGGACCCACAATGAGCAGTTCTTC. The chain combines TRBV18 with TRBJ2-1; D tentatively reads TRBD1 or TRBD2 (5 bases each). The CDR3 covers 13 residues. The germline V gene has CDR1 KGHSH and CDR2 LQKENI. Trimming removed 5 bases at V and 5 bases at J, with 10 bases between.

This chain joins TRBV19 and TRBJ1-1; no firm D call. This CDR3 comprises 13 residues. Germline CDR1 and CDR2: LNHDA and SQIVND (reference sequence). Deletions cut 7 bases from V and 4 bases from J, with 13 bases between. The CDR3 reads CASTSLAVTEAFF. The CDR3 nucleotides read TGTGCCAGTACCTCACTAGCGGTCACTGAAGCTTTCTTT.

For the CDR3, the DNA is TGTGCCAGCAGCCGAGCGGGCCGGGGCTACGAGCAGTACTTC. Protein: CASSRAGRGYEQYF. The chain links TRBV7-2 to TRBJ2-7; tentative D call: TRBD2 (6 bases). The germline V gene encodes CDR1 SGHTA and CDR2 FQGNSA. There are 14 residues in the CDR3. Trimming took 5 bases from V and 3 from J, leaving 14 bases between them.

The gene calls are TRBV10-3 and TRBJ2-1, with TRBD2 matching over 9 bases. The CDR3 loop spans 15 amino acids. Looked up from germline, CDR1 is ENHRY and CDR2 is SYGVKD. The V and J ends lost 8 bases and 5 bases, in that order; junction bases with no gene match: 10. The CDR3 protein is CAISGDSGRNNEQFF. The CDR3 DNA sequence: TGTGCCATCTCAGGGGATAGCGGGAGAAACAATGAGCAGTTCTTC.

V is TRBV28 and J is TRBJ1-5; 9 nucleotides match TRBD1. CDR1 and CDR2 from the germline V gene are MDHEN and SYDVKM. V was pared by 9 bases and J by 3 bases, with 9 bases of the junction left unmatched. The CDR3 runs 15 residues. As DNA, the CDR3 is TGTGCCAGTATCCGGGACAGGGTTGCCAATCAGCCCCAGCATTTT. Its protein is CASIRDRVANQPQHF.

The chain couples TRBV19 to TRBJ1-3; D may be TRBD1 (5 bases). CDR1 is LNHDA and CDR2 is SQIVND in the germline V gene (reference sequence). CDR3 size: 15 residues. V was trimmed by 4 bases and J by 1 base, leaving 11 bases between them. CDR3 coding DNA: TGTGCCAGTAGTAATACGGACAATTCTGGAAACACCATATATTTT. Translated: CASSNTDNSGNTIYF.

This clone was detected only a few times. This chain joins TRBV7-3 and TRBJ2-2; D gene unclear. The germline CDR1 and CDR2 sequences are SGHTA and FQGTGA. V was pared by 6 bases and J by 4 bases, with 9 bases between. The CDR3 covers 13 residues. The CDR3 region is CASSKFGTGELFF. As DNA, the CDR3 is TGTGCCAGCAGTAAATTCGGCACCGGGGAGCTGTTTTTT.

V usage is TRBV10-3 and J usage is TRBJ1-5; a possible D gene is TRBD1 (6 bases). The ends were cut back, 5 bases at V and 6 bases at J, with 14 bases in the middle. Germline V gene sequence: CDR1 ENHRY, CDR2 SYGVKD. The CDR3 runs to 14 residues. The CDR3 region is CAISRQAGGQPQHF. DNA for the CDR3: TGTGCCATCAGTCGACAGGCCGGGGGTCAGCCCCAGCATTTT.

The chain employs TRBV9 and TRBJ2-7, with a weak D call TRBD1 (6 bases). Germline V gene lookup returns CDR1 SGDLS and CDR2 YYNGEE. V lost 0 bases to trimming and J lost 1 base, with 11 bases between them. This CDR3 is 15 amino acids long. The CDR3: CASSVETGWSYEQYF. CDR3 DNA sequence: TGTGCCAGCAGCGTAGAGACAGGTTGGTCCTACGAGCAGTACTTC.